The clone carrying this T cell receptor beta chain came up once. The PCR used 60 Vbeta and 13 Jbeta primers. The table came from immunoSEQ multiplex PCR; TCRdb's copy has only in-frame clones and leaves some out. The data show 300,000 or so clones, 80% to 90% seen once. The source of the sample is a study of cytomegalovirus exposure and HLA in healthy donors. The receptor was isolated from a woman between 35 and 50 years old in good health and CMV-seropositive. The sample taken for sequencing was PBMCs.

CDR3 protein: CASSPTRQGTNAYEQYF. In DNA, the CDR3 is TGTGCCAGCTCACCAACACGACAGGGTACCAATGCCTACGAGCAGTACTTC. The genes are TRBV18 and TRBJ2-7, with 7 bases identical to TRBD1. V lost 2 bases, J lost 2 bases, and 12 bases stayed unmatched. The germline CDR1 and CDR2 sequences are KGHSH and LQKENI. The CDR3 extends over 17 amino acids.